The table lists the clone carrying this T cell receptor beta chain with a count of one. Its matching antigen is unknown. The V gene end was trimmed by 10 bases and the J gene end by 0 bases; junction bases not matched to a gene: 9. The CDR3 spans 15 residues. CDR1 is LNHDA, CDR2 SQIVND, per germline (reference sequence). The data derive from a study of cytotoxic CD8 clonotypes in ibrutinib-treated CLL. About 2 micrograms of genomic DNA (from cryopreserved PBMCs) were used for TCR beta libraries. Whole-study findings and limits: Sustained-remission and progressing patients had unequal sampling times.

TCRdb's table, derived via immunoSEQ multiplex PCR, lists solely in-frame clones and lacks some. The sample has roughly 70,000 clones, less than 95% seen once. The input for sequencing was PBMCs, taken after 12 months of ibrutinib treatment. This receptor was identified in a human donor with chronic lymphocytic leukemia. The chain recombines TRBV19 with TRBJ1-3; TRBD1 aligns across 7 bases. The CDR3 DNA follows: TGTGCCACCCGGGACAGATTATTCTCTGGAAACACCATATATTTT. As protein: CATRDRLFSGNTIYF.